This TCR beta chain was retrieved from a study of blood T cells in healthy people across ages. Findings and caveats of the study: Greater diversity and more naive CD4+ cells were seen in long-lived donors than in aged donors.

As concerns this clonotype: Its cognate antigen is unknown. One end of the junction is discordant with germline, which a read error may explain.

The CDR3 is 15 amino acids. Germline V gene data show CDR1 as LGHDT and CDR2 as YNNKEL (reference sequence). The authors ran a second PCR of roughly 6 to 12 cycles using a sample-barcoded 5' primer and a J-beta primer mix. Each TCR beta cDNA got a 12-nucleotide random molecular identifier. TCRdb ran MiXCR on the 5' RACE reads and lists one entry per CDR3 protein. The sample records 650,000 to 950,000 distinct CDR3 sequences, around 43% being singletons. The sequenced material came from blood. This TCR was sampled from a man aged 55-75 years in good health. V gene TRBV3-1 combines with J gene TRBJ2-7; D perhaps matches TRBD1 (6 bases). The CDR3 loop reads CTSSQGQGYLYEQYF. CDR3 in DNA: TGTACCAGCAGCCAAGGCCAGGGGTATCTCTACGAGCAGTACTTC.